Presented here are 12 T cell receptor beta chains from one specimen sequenced in a study of blood T cell repertoires in COVID-19. Assay: immunoSEQ multiplex PCR; the TCRdb copy retains only in-frame clones and omits some. This sample has under 450,000 clones, with approximately 91% found just once. Sequenced: peripheral blood. The receptors originated from a woman aged 40 to 49 with COVID-19, enrolled during active disease.

The chain couples TRBV27 to TRBJ1-2; D gene unclear. There are 13 residues in the CDR3. Trimming removed 3 bases from V and 6 bases from J, with 11 bases in between. Germline CDR1 MNHEY, CDR2 SMNVEV (reference sequence). As DNA, the CDR3 is TGTGCCAGCAGTTTTCGAGAGGGCGATGGCTACACCTTC. Translation: CASSFREGDGYTF.

This sequence joins TRBV7-2 and TRBJ2-7, with unresolved D. Germline V gene sequence: CDR1 SGHTA, CDR2 FQGNSA. This CDR3 spans 14 amino acids. Trimming pared 5 bases from V and 0 bases from J, leaving 11 bases between. CDR3 loop: CASSLGAASYEQYF. DNA for the CDR3: TGTGCCAGCAGCCTCGGCGCGGCCTCCTACGAGCAGTACTTC. The whole variable domain, filled in from reference TRBV7-2 and TRBJ2-7, reads GAGVSQSPSNKVTEKGKDVELRCDPISGHTALYWYRQSLGQGLEFLIYFQGNSAPDKSGLPSDRFSAERTGGSVSTLTIQRTQQEDSAVYLCASSLGAASYEQYFGPGTRLTVT.

The V and J genes are TRBV28 and TRBJ1-2; 7 positions match TRBD1. With V trimmed by 5 bases and J by 4 bases, 7 bases remained unmatched. Looked up from germline, CDR1 is MDHEN and CDR2 is SYDVKM. This CDR3 region has 14 residues. This chain's CDR3 is CASSDPGQIYGYTF. In nucleotides, the CDR3 is TGTGCCAGCAGTGATCCGGGACAGATCTATGGCTACACCTTC.

The chain links TRBV5-4 to TRBJ2-7, with TRBD1 as a possible D gene (5 bases). The CDR3 length is 14 residues. Looked up from germline, CDR1 is SGHNT and CDR2 is YYREEE (reference sequence). V gave up 0 bases and J gave up 2 bases, with 9 bases separating them. CDR3 region: CASSLAGLAYEQYF. Here the CDR3 DNA reads TGTGCCAGCAGCTTGGCAGGGCTGGCCTACGAGCAGTACTTC.

The genes are TRBV6-6 and TRBJ2-5; 7 nucleotides match TRBD2. The DNA matches TRBJ2-7 better at its end, which makes the J call doubtful. This CDR3 has 14 amino acids. The germline gives CDR1 MNHNY, CDR2 SVGAGI (reference sequence). The CDR3 region is CASTKRGSSYEQYF. Written as DNA, the CDR3 is TGTGCCAGCACTAAGCGGGGAAGCTCCTACGAGCAGTACTTC.

V and J are TRBV27 and TRBJ2-7, with 9 bases aligning to TRBD1. Germline CDR1 MNHEY, CDR2 SMNVEV (reference sequence). The CDR3 length is 15 residues. Trimming took 4 bases from V and 1 from J; bases not matched to a gene: 5. The CDR3 reads CASSSTGTGSYEQYF. DNA for the CDR3: TGTGCCAGCAGTTCGACCGGGACAGGGTCCTACGAGCAGTACTTC.

J is TRBJ1-6 and V is TRBV5-1, with 9 nucleotides matching TRBD1. J was trimmed by 5 bases and V by 7 bases; bases with no gene match: 7. CDR3 length: 15 residues. The germline V gene encodes CDR1 SGHRS and CDR2 YFSETQ. The CDR3 spells CASGLGTGHNSPLHF. The CDR3 DNA follows: TGCGCCAGCGGACTGGGGACAGGGCATAATTCACCCCTCCACTTT.

The genes are TRBV18 and TRBJ2-6, with D hard to call. CDR1 is KGHSH, CDR2 LQKENI, per germline. Trimming shortened V by 5 bases and J by 3 bases, and 8 bases separated the two germline ends. The CDR3 contains 14 residues. Here the CDR3 reads CASSSMSGANVLTF. The CDR3 nucleotides read TGTGCCAGCTCAAGTATGAGTGGGGCCAACGTCCTGACTTTC.

The chain uses TRBV10-3 and TRBJ1-1; D not resolved. V gave up 5 bases and J gave up 3 bases, with 10 bases separating them. In germline, CDR1 is ENHRY, CDR2 SYGVKD. The CDR3 totals 13 residues. CDR3 in DNA: TGTGCCATCAGTTCAAACCCGGACACTGAAGCTTTCTTT. This sequence encodes CAISSNPDTEAFF.

This chain joins TRBV27 and TRBJ1-5; maybe TRBD1 (5 bases). The length of the CDR3 is 14 residues. CDR1 is MNHEY and CDR2 is SMNVEV in the germline V gene (reference sequence). V shed 6 bases and J shed 1 base, with 10 bases lying between them. CDR3 region: CASRVRQSNQPQHF. CDR3 bases: TGTGCCAGCAGGGTAAGACAGAGCAATCAGCCCCAGCATTTT.

The V call is TRBV6-1, the J call TRBJ1-2; 7 bases match TRBD1. V shed 3 bases, J shed 0 bases, and the junction held 7 bases outside the gene matches. The CDR3 spans 16 residues. Germline V lookup: CDR1 MNHNS, CDR2 SASEGT. The DNA of the CDR3 is TGTGCCAGCAGTGAGACAGGGACCCTTACTAACTATGGCTACACCTTC. It encodes CASSETGTLTNYGYTF.

The chain links TRBV19 to TRBJ2-1, with D perhaps TRBD1 (5 bases). Germline CDR1 LNHDA, CDR2 SQIVND (reference sequence). This CDR3 is built from 13 residues. V lost 7 bases to trimming and J lost 4 bases, with 11 bases between them. The CDR3 coding sequence is TGTGCCAGTAACAGGCAGGGATACAATGAGCAGTTCTTC. It codes for CASNRQGYNEQFF.